These T cell receptor beta chains were read from a single sample in a study of human T cells and chemical hapten exposure. TCRdb itself ran the RACE reads through MiXCR, one entry per CDR3 protein. In the table there are roughly 36,000 distinct CDR3 sequences, 10% to 13% of which are singletons. Sequences were derived from whole blood, sampled in connection with sensitization to the hapten diphenylcyclopropenone (DPC). The receptor source for this set is a man aged 50 to 59 with alopecia areata. Some clones in this sample may be carry-over from other donors' samples. Both conserved end residues are part of each CDR3. D genes are given only for firm matches. Size is omitted from some rows. Given values are once, few, many or a class for expanded clones.

d_gene	j_gene	abundance	v_gene	CDR3aa	CDR3nt
NA	TRBJ1-4	NA	TRBV5-5	CASSSDGGELVKLFF	TGTGCCAGCAGCTCCGACGGGGGCGAGCTAGTAAAACTGTTTTTT
TRBD1	TRBJ1-5	many	TRBV12-3/TRBV12-4	CASSQGQGNFYQPQHF	TGTGCCAGCAGTCAAGGACAGGGGAATTTTTACCAGCCCCAGCATTTT
TRBD2	TRBJ2-1	few	TRBV6-5	CASSLAGGYYEQFF	TGTGCCAGCAGTTTAGCGGGAGGATATTATGAGCAGTTCTTC
NA	TRBJ2-4	few	TRBV5-1	CASSSPSLGNIQYF	TGCGCCAGCAGCTCTCCGTCCCTCGGCAACATTCAGTACTTC
NA	TRBJ2-1	few	TRBV6-4	CASIYNEQFF	TGTGCCAGTATATACAATGAGCAGTTCTTC
NA	TRBJ1-1	many	TRBV2	CASSEEGNTEAFF	TGTGCCAGCAGTGAGGAGGGGAACACTGAAGCTTTCTTT
NA	TRBJ2-2	many	TRBV29-1	CSVEMQGHPGELFF	TGCAGCGTTGAAATGCAGGGTCACCCCGGGGAGCTGTTTTTT
NA	TRBJ2-3	many	TRBV28	CASSLRSTDTQYF	TGTGCCAGCAGTTTGCGCAGCACAGATACGCAGTATTTT
NA	TRBJ2-1	few	TRBV10-3	CAIGLNHNEQFF	TGTGCCATTGGACTAAATCACAATGAGCAGTTCTTC
NA	TRBJ2-7	many	TRBV19	CASSIGGNEQYF	TGTGCCAGTAGTATAGGTGGTAACGAGCAGTACTTC
NA	TRBJ2-2	few	TRBV2	CASSVQGVGIAGELFF	TGTGCCAGCTCCGTACAAGGGGTCGGGATCGCCGGGGAGCTGTTTTTT
NA	TRBJ2-5	NA	TRBV19	CASSLLVQETQYF	TGTGCCAGTAGTCTACTTGTACAAGAGACCCAGTACTTC
NA	TRBJ1-5	NA	TRBV6-1	CASDRSVRQPQHF	TGTGCCAGCGATAGGTCAGTGCGTCAGCCCCAGCATTTT
NA	TRBJ1-2	many	TRBV4-1	CASSQDYGDENGYTF	TGCGCCAGCAGCCAAGATTACGGGGATGAGAATGGCTACACCTTC
NA	TRBJ1-6	few	TRBV28	CASSPGRGNSPLHF	TGTGCCAGCAGTCCGGGACGGGGAAATTCACCCCTCCACTTT
NA	TRBJ2-7	many	TRBV18	CASSPRYYEQYF	TGTGCCAGCTCACCCCGTTACTACGAGCAGTACTTC
TRBD2	TRBJ2-4	many	TRBV10-2	CATQREGNIQYF	TGCGCCACTCAGCGGGAGGGAAACATTCAGTACTTC
TRBD1	TRBJ1-4	many	TRBV28	CASSNPGQGSEKLFF	TGTGCCAGCAGCAATCCGGGACAGGGGTCTGAAAAACTGTTTTTT
TRBD1	TRBJ2-7	NA	TRBV18	CASSPSTGDDEQYF	TGTGCCAGCTCACCCTCGACAGGGGACGACGAGCAGTACTTC
TRBD2	TRBJ2-5	few	TRBV7-9	CASSLGLAGEETQYF	TGTGCCAGCAGTTTGGGACTAGCGGGAGAAGAGACCCAGTACTTC
NA	TRBJ2-1	many	TRBV4-2	CASSQGRVRNEQFF	TGTGCCAGCAGCCAGGGACGGGTTCGCAATGAGCAGTTCTTC
TRBD2	TRBJ2-7	few	TRBV5-8	CASSLLSLAGVEQYF	TGTGCCAGCAGCTTGTTAAGTCTAGCGGGAGTCGAGCAGTACTTC
TRBD2	TRBJ2-3	many	TRBV5-8	CASSLGGRAGDTQYF	TGTGCCAGCAGCTTGGGCGGGAGGGCCGGAGATACGCAGTATTTT
NA	TRBJ2-7	many	TRBV29-1	CSVVLGDGSSYEQYF	TGCAGCGTTGTACTGGGGGACGGGTCTTCCTACGAGCAGTACTTC
TRBD2	TRBJ2-7	NA	TRBV9	CASSVALAGRYEQYF	TGTGCCAGCAGCGTAGCGCTAGCGGGACGGTACGAGCAGTACTTC
NA	TRBJ2-5	NA	TRBV29-1	CSVELGETQYF	TGCAGCGTTGAATTAGGAGAGACCCAGTACTTC
NA	TRBJ2-2	many	TRBV18	CASSPRTDPNKLFF	TGTGCCAGCTCACCAAGGACAGACCCGAATAAGCTGTTTTTT
TRBD1	TRBJ1-1	many	TRBV5-1	CASSTGQGETEAFF	TGCGCCAGCAGCACCGGACAGGGGGAAACTGAAGCTTTCTTT
NA	TRBJ2-7	many	TRBV12-5	CASGLVPGTYEQYF	TGTGCTAGTGGTTTGGTACCGGGAACCTACGAGCAGTACTTC
NA	TRBJ2-7	NA	TRBV4-1	CASSLHGRSYEQYF	TGCGCCAGCAGCCTTCACGGTAGATCCTACGAGCAGTACTTC
NA	TRBJ2-1	NA	TRBV21-1	CASSTPGTGNNEQFF	TGTGCCAGCAGCACACCGGGGACAGGTAACAATGAGCAGTTCTTC
TRBD2	TRBJ2-5	few	TRBV2	CASSPQLAGGPRETQYF	TGTGCCAGCAGTCCACAACTAGCGGGAGGGCCAAGAGAGACCCAGTACTTC
NA	TRBJ2-7	NA	TRBV28	CASSPVPYEQYF	TGTGCCAGCAGTCCGGTTCCCTACGAGCAGTACTTC
NA	TRBJ1-5	NA	TRBV5-1	CASSLERYQPQHF	TGCGCCAGCAGCTTGGAACGGTATCAGCCCCAGCATTTT
TRBD2	TRBJ2-7	many	TRBV3-1	CASSLLAGGEQYF	TGTGCCAGCAGCCTACTAGCGGGAGGTGAGCAGTACTTC
NA	TRBJ2-5	many	TRBV7-2	CASSLSWPVETQYF	TGTGCCAGCAGCTTATCGTGGCCAGTAGAGACCCAGTACTTC